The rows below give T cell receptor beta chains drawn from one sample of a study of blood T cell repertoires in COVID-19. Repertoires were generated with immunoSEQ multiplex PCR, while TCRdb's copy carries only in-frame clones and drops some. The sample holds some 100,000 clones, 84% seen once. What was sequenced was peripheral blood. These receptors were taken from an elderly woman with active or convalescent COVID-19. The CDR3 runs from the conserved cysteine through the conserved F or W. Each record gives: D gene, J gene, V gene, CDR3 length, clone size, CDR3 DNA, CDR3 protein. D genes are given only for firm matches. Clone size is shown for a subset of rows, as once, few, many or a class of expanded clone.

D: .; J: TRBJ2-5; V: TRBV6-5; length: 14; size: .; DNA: TGTGCCAGCAGTTCAGGCAGGGGGGTCTCGACCCAGTACTTC; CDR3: CASSSGRGVSTQYF
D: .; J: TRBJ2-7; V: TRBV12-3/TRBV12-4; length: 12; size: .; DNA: TGTGCCAGCCGTGGAGGGCAAGGCGAGCAGTACTTC; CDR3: CASRGGQGEQYF
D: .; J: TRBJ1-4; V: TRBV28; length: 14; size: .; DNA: TGTGCCAGCACTTTGGGGGGTTCTAATGAAAAACTGTTTTTT; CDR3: CASTLGGSNEKLFF
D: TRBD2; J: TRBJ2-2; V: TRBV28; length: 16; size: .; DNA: TGTGCCAGCAGTAGAGCGGGGGGGGTCAACACCGGGGAGCTGTTTTTT; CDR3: CASSRAGGVNTGELFF
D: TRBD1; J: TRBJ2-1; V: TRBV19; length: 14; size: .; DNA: TGTGCCAGTAGTAGGACCCCAGGGGGCAATGAGCAGTTCTTC; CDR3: CASSRTPGGNEQFF
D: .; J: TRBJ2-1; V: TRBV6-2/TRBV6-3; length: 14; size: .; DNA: TGTGCCAGCAGTTCTCACAGCCTGGAAAATGAGCAGTTCTTC; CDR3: CASSSHSLENEQFF
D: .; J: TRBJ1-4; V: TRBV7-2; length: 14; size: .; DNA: TGTGCCAGCAGCTCGCAGGGCTCTAATGAAAAACTGTTTTTT; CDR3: CASSSQGSNEKLFF
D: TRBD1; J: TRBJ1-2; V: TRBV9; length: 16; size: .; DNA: TGTGCCAGCAGCGAACGGACAGGGTGGGTTAACTATGGCTACACCTTC; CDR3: CASSERTGWVNYGYTF
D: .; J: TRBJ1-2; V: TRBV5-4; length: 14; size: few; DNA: TGTGCCAGCAGCTTCGGCCCCGCGGACTATGGCTACACCTTC; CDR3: CASSFGPADYGYTF
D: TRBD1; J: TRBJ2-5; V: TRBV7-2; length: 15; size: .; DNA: TGTGCCAGCAGCTTAGCCGGGACAGGCAAAGAGACCCAGTACTTC; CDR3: CASSLAGTGKETQYF
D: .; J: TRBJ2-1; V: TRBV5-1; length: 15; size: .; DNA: TGCGCCAGCCAGTTAGTAGTGAGCGGCAACAATGAGCAGTTCTTC; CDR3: CASQLVVSGNNEQFF
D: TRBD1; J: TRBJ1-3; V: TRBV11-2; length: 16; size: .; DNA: TGTGCCAGCAGCGGACGACAGGGGAGTTCTGGAAACACCATATATTTT; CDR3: CASSGRQGSSGNTIYF
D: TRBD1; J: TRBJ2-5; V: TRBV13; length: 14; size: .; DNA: TGTGCCAGCAGCGGTGGCAGGGGGTGGGAGACCCAGTACTTC; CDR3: CASSGGRGWETQYF
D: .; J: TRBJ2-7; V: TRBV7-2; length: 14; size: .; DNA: TGTGCCAGCAGCTTAGCGGGAGTAGTGTACGAGCAGTACTTC; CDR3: CASSLAGVVYEQYF
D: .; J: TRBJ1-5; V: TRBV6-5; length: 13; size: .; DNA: TGTGCCAGCAGTTCGCCAGGCAATCAGCCCCAGCATTTT; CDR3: CASSSPGNQPQHF
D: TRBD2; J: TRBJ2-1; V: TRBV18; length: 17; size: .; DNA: TGTGCCAGCTCACCACCTGGGAGGACTAGCGGGAGGGGTGAGCAGTTCTTC; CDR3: CASSPPGRTSGRGEQFF
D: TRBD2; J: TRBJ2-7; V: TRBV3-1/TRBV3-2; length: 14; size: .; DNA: TGTGCCAGCAGCCAAGTTGGGACTACCTACGAGCAGTACTTC; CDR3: CASSQVGTTYEQYF
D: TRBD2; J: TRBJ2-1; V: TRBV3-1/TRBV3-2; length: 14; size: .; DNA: TGTGCCAGCAGCCGAAGCGGGGACGGGAATGAGCAGTTCTTC; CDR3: CASSRSGDGNEQFF
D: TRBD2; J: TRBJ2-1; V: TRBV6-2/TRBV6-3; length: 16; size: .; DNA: TGTGCCAGCAGTTACGGTACTAGCGGGAGGAGGGGTGAGCAGTTCTTC; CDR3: CASSYGTSGRRGEQFF
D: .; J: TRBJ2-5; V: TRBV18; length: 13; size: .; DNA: TGTGCCAGCTCAGACCGGGACCAAGAGACCCAGTACTTC; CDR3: CASSDRDQETQYF
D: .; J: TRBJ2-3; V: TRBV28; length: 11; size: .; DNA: TGTGCCAGCAGTTCTAGGGATACGCAGTATTTT; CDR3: CASSSRDTQYF
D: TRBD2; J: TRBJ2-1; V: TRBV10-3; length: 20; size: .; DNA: TGTGCCATCAGTGATTTGATGGGACTAGCGGGACCTAGCTCCTACAATGAGCAGTTCTTC; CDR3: CAISDLMGLAGPSSYNEQFF
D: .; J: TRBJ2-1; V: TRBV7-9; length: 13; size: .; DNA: TGTGCCAGCAGTCCCGGACTAACGGGTGAGCAGTTCTTC; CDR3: CASSPGLTGEQFF
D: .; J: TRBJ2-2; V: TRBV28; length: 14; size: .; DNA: TGTGCCAGCAGTTTAAGGGGCCTTTTTGGGGAGCTGTTTTTT; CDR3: CASSLRGLFGELFF
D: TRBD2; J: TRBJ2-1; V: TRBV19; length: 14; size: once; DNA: TGTGCCACCAGCAAGCGGGAGGGTTGGAATGAGCAGTTCTTC; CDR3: CATSKREGWNEQFF
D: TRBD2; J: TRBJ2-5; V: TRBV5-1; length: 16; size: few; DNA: TGCGCCAGCAGCTTCCTAGGTAGCGGGAGGGCTGAGACCCAGTACTTC; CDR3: CASSFLGSGRAETQYF
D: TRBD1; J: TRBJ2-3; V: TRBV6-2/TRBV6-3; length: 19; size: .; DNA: TGTGCCAGCAGTTACCCGCCCCGGGACAGGGGGCATTACGGAGATACGCAGTATTTT; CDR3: CASSYPPRDRGHYGDTQYF
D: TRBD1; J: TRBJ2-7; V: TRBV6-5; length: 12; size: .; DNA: TGTGCCGGGACAGGGGTTCACTACGAGCAGTACTTC; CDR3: CAGTGVHYEQYF
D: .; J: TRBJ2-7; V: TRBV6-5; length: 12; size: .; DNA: TGTGCCAGCAGCCTACTCGGTTACGAGCAGTACTTC; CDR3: CASSLLGYEQYF
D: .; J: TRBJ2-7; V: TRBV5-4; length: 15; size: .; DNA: TGTGCCAGCAGCTCGAAGGCGGGAAACTCCTACGAGCAGTACTTC; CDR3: CASSSKAGNSYEQYF
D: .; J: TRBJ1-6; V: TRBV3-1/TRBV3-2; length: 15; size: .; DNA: TGTGCCAGCAGCCAAGAAGGGGGATTTAATTCACCCCTCCACTTT; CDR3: CASSQEGGFNSPLHF
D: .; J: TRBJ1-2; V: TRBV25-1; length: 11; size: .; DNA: TGTGCCAGCTCGAGAGGGGGAGGCTACACCTTC; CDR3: CASSRGGGYTF
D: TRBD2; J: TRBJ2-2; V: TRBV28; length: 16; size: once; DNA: TGTGCCAGCAGTTTACAACTAGCGGGAGACACCGGGGAGCTGTTTTTT; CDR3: CASSLQLAGDTGELFF
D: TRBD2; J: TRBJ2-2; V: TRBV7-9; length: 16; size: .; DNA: TGTGCCAGCAGCTTACGAGCGGGAGTCAACACCGGGGAGCTGTTTTTT; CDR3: CASSLRAGVNTGELFF
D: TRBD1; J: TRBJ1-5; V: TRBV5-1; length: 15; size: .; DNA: TGCGCCAGCAGCCCGGGACAGGGAACTAATCAGCCCCAGCATTTT; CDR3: CASSPGQGTNQPQHF
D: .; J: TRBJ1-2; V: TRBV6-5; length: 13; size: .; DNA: TGTGCCAGCAGCCACGGGGGGATAAAAGGCTACACCTTC; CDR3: CASSHGGIKGYTF
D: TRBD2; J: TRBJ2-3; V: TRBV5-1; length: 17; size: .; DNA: TGCGCCAGCAGCAGGACTAGCGGGGAGGTCGGTTTGGATACGCAGTATTTT; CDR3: CASSRTSGEVGLDTQYF
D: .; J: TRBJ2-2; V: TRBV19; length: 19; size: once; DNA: TGTGCCAGTAGTGGGCGTTCGTGGTCTTCGTTCGCGAACACCGGGGAGCTGTTTTTT; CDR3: CASSGRSWSSFANTGELFF
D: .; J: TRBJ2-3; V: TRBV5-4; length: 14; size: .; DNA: TGTGCCAGCAGCTCGACTACCACGACAGATACGCAGTATTTT; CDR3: CASSSTTTTDTQYF
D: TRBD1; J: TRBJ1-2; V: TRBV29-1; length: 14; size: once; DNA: TGCAGCGTTCTGGGGGGCAGGGGGAACTATGGCTACACCTTC; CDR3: CSVLGGRGNYGYTF
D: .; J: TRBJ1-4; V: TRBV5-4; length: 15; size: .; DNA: TGTGCCAGCAGCTTGGACAAAACAACTAATGAAAAACTGTTTTTT; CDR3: CASSLDKTTNEKLFF
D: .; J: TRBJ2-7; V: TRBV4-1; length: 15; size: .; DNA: TGCGCCAGCAGCCAACCGGGAGCGTCTACAAACGAGCAGTACTTC; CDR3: CASSQPGASTNEQYF
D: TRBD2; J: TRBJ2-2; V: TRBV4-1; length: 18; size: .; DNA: TGCGCCAGCAGCCAAGGAGGTAGCGGGAGGACAAACACCGGGGAGCTGTTTTTT; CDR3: CASSQGGSGRTNTGELFF
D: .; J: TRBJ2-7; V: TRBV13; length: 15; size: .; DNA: TGTGCCAGCAGCTCCGGGCCAGGGAGGAATTACGAGCAGTACTTC; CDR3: CASSSGPGRNYEQYF
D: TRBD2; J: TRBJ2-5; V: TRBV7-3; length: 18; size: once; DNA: TGTGCCAGCAGCTTACAGACTAGCGCCAGCCTACTACAAGAGACCCAGTACTTC; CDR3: CASSLQTSASLLQETQYF
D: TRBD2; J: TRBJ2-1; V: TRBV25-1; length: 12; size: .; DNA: TGTGCCAGCAGGGGACTAGCCTCGCGGCAGTTCTTC; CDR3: CASRGLASRQFF
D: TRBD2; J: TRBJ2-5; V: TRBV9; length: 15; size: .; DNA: TGTGCCAGCAGCGCGAGACTAGCGGGTCTGGAGACCCAGTACTTC; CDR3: CASSARLAGLETQYF
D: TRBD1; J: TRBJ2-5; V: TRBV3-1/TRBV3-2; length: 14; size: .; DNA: TGTGCCAGCAGCCTGACACAGGGGGAAGAGACCCAGTACTTC; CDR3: CASSLTQGEETQYF
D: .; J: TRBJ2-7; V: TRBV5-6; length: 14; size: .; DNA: TGTGCCAGCAGCTTGGGGCAGTCTTTCTACGAGCAGTACTTC; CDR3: CASSLGQSFYEQYF
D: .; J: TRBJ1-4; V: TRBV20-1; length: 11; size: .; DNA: TGCAGTAGAAACAGAGACGAAAAACTGTTTTTT; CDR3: CSRNRDEKLFF
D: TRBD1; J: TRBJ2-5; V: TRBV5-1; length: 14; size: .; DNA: TGCGCCAGCAGCTTGGGACAGGGGCGGGAGACCCAGTACTTC; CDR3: CASSLGQGRETQYF
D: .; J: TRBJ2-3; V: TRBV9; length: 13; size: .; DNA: TGTGCCAGCAGCGTAGCGGGAGAATATACGCAGTATTTT; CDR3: CASSVAGEYTQYF
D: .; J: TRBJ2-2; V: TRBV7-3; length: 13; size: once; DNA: TGTGCCAGCAGCTATCGGGAGTCCGGGGAGCTGTTTTTT; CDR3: CASSYRESGELFF